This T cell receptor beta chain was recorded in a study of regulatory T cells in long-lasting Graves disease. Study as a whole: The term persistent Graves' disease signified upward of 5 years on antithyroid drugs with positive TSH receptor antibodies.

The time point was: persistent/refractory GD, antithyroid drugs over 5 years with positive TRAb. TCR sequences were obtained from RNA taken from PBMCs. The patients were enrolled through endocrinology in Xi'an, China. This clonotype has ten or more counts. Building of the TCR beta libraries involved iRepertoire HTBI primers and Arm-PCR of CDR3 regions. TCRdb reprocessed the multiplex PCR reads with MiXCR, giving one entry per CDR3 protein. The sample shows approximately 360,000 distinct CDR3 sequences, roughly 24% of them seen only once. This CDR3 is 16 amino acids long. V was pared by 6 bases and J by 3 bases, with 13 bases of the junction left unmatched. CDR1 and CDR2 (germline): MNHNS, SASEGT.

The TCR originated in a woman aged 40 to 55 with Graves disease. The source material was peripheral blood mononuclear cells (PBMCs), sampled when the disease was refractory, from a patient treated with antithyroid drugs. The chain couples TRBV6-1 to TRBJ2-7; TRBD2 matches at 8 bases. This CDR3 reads CASRPTWGLVVYEQYF. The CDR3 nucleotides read TGTGCCAGCAGACCAACCTGGGGACTAGTGGTCTACGAGCAGTACTTC.